This note documents a single T cell receptor (beta chain) sequence. It has no known antigen specificity. The sample holds no much larger clone one base away, and base qualities are not on file. The data stem from a study of beta chain features in type 1 diabetes (dated by TCRdb to 2016 to 2018). A note on the overall study: No differences in mean age, gender distribution, total cell number or subset yield were found between patients and healthy donors. A total of some 100,000,000 sorted cells were examined across all samples, and a strong correlation was observed between cell number per subset and RNA yield. The study compared TCRB repertoires of sorted circulating CD4+ T cell subsets between recently diagnosed type 1 diabetes patients and matched healthy donors. Regulatory and stem cell-like memory subsets were obtained from only 8 patients and roughly 8 healthy donors, while naive and central memory subsets were obtained from all 30 or so donors. What the study reported, not specific to this receptor: Because cDNA was sequenced instead of genomic DNA, highly expressing activated cells could be over-represented, though the groups showed no difference in activation or CD3 levels. At VDJ recombination sites, patients with type 1 diabetes made fewer insertions and deleted more nucleotides, a pattern implying thymic rearrangement abnormalities. Because small numbers of individuals were included in the HLA sub-analyses, any influence of HLA type on TCRB rearrangement was left unresolved. PCR might favor shorter templates, but patient and control samples were amplified and corrected together, so any skew would affect both groups equally. A moderate but significant shortening of TCRB CDR3 length was observed in type 1 diabetes patients in all four CD4+ subsets. Naive, central memory and regulatory TCRB repertoires appeared more similar among patients than among healthy donors.

V is cut back by 4 bases and J by 2 bases, with 3 bases in the junction unmatched. The CDR3 measures 15 amino acids from cysteine to phenylalanine. Only the CDR3 part of the read is kept: 45 bases, read in frame from the first base. As encoded in the germline V gene (reference sequence), CDR1 is SGHNT while CDR2 is YYREEE. Each donor gave one peripheral blood draw, averaging around 120 mL, which was collected into heparinised tubes. Using a panel that included CD45RO, CCR7, CD25, CD127, CD95 and CD27, naive, central memory, regulatory and stem cell-like memory CD4+ T cells were sorted on a BD FACSAria II. Every sorted population had a purity above 95%. PBMCs were separated immediately by Lymphoprep density gradient centrifugation and were stained directly, without being cultured. So that batch effects would be minimized, each experiment stained and sorted samples in pairs, pairing one healthy donor with one patient.

The entire isolated RNA was reverse transcribed using the High Capacity cDNA Reverse Transcription Kit, and thus expressed TCRB transcripts were sequenced. Naive, central memory and regulatory T cell samples underwent deep immunoSEQ sequencing, averaging about 3.5 million total reads per sample. After sorted cells were lysed in RLT buffer, RNA was extracted with DNase-treated RNeasy Micro or Mini kits, with the choice depending on cell number. To prevent cross-contamination, every cell subset was processed on its own, while patient and healthy donor samples were processed together. The immunoSEQ multiplex PCR was used to amplify TCRB sequences from cDNA, generating 87-bp fragments that spanned the CDR3 region. Sequencing of the amplicons was performed on the Illumina HiSeq platform. Turning to the authors' computational methods: Synthetic template baselines were used to correct PCR bias computationally, reads within Hamming distance 2 were collapsed together, and singletons that could not be merged were discarded. By aligning reads against IMGT, V, D and J genes, CDR3 length, and insertions or deletions at six rearrangement sites were assigned. Within each subset, clonotype counts were normalized to sorted cell number, and only after that were true diversity and Gini coefficients computed with the tcR R package. Repertoire sharing was quantified using the overlap coefficient calculated on TCRB nucleotide sequences. As a proxy for the pre-selection repertoire, out-of-frame TCRB sequences from naive cells were analyzed. This is the immuneACCESS table as TCRdb keeps it, with only in-frame sequences that have V and J called. A part of the clones is gone; compared with another copy, unresolved V genes explain less than half, and the rest is unexplained. Clone size and V and J calls were adopted from that table, with D and trimming inferred from the DNA. This sample lists about half a million clones; approximately 30% were detected once. About 0.065% of the sample is in the top ten clones.

The sequencing sample was made of naive CD4+ T cells from blood. The cell subset or site label, read with the paper, signifies: true naive CD4+ T cells. The receptor comes from a man in his late teens or twenties in good health. The chain is assembled from TRBV5-4 and TRBJ2-5, and 12 bases in between align with TRBD2. The CDR3 corresponds to CASSRGLAGQETQYF. The base sequence is TGTGCCAGCAGCCGGGGACTAGCGGGTCAAGAGACCCAGTACTTC.